The rows below give T cell receptor beta chains drawn from one sample of a study of cytomegalovirus exposure and HLA in healthy donors. Only in-frame clones appear in the TCRdb table, and some are missing; sequencing was by immunoSEQ multiplex PCR. Of tens of thousands of clones detected, 65% appear once; the ten largest clones hold about a fifth. Input material: PBMCs. Every receptor here comes from a man aged 50-60 years in good health and CMV-seropositive. The conserved cysteine and the conserved F or W are not part of the CDR3 here. The order of the fields is J gene, V gene, CDR3 length, CDR3 protein.

>TRBJ2-2|TRBV2|14
ASSDLSGRAGGELF
>TRBJ2-1|TRBV6-4|14
ASSDLASAGLYEQF
>TRBJ2-3|TRBV29-1|14
SVGGDLGGGEDTQY
>TRBJ1-3|TRBV30|11
AWNGGGGGTIY
>TRBJ1-3|TRBV4-1|14
ASSQDSGGAGNTIY
>TRBJ2-5|TRBV2|13
ASSGSSGYQETQY
>TRBJ1-2|TRBV28|11
ATGGEEGYGYT
>TRBJ1-1|TRBV30|11
AWSVRLWTEAF
>TRBJ1-1|TRBV5-3|16
ARSLVEGRGRVTTEAF
>TRBJ1-1|TRBV9|14
ASSASPGTANTEAF
>TRBJ2-7|TRBV20-1|9
SAVGGSEQY
>TRBJ2-7|TRBV28|14
ASSFFSSGGSYEQY
>TRBJ1-2|TRBV25-1|9
ASSARTGFL
>TRBJ2-7|TRBV4-3|13
ASSQGQGPSYEQY
>TRBJ1-5|TRBV15|12
ATSRVGGSQPQH
>TRBJ2-7|TRBV30|14
AWSTTRLAGGYEQY
>TRBJ2-5|TRBV9|14
ASSLAGTSGQETQY
>TRBJ1-1|TRBV18|13
ASSPQGFGNTEAF
>TRBJ1-2|TRBV7-2|14
ASSLRTGAVFYGYT
>TRBJ2-7|TRBV7-9|11
ASSPDSGLEQY